This T cell receptor beta chain is from a study of regulatory and conventional T cells in RAG deficiency. Data came from immunoSEQ multiplex PCR; TCRdb stores just in-frame clones and leaves some out. The sample contains 30,000 to 40,000 clones, 89% of which appear only once. Points on this clone: The target antigen is unknown.

Study-level findings and limits: Shorter CDR3s in all patient subsets; >85% Treg-Tconv overlap in Omenn. Shannon entropy was markedly lower and Simpson indices higher in RAG-deficient patients than control T-cell subsets. Omenn syndrome and CID/AS patients had around 100-fold fewer unique Treg TCR beta sequences, versus around 9.4-fold elsewhere.

This CDR3 has 16 amino acids. Germline CDR1 and CDR2: SGHVS and FQNEAQ. Trimming at V came to 5 bases and at J to 3 bases, leaving 10 bases not matched to a gene. These data also formed part of another study, on regulatory T cells. That source adds: Primers: 52 TRBV forward and 13 TRBJ reverse.

Material: CD8+ T cells sorted from blood. The gene calls are TRBV7-8 and TRBJ2-1, with 7 bases identical to TRBD1. This receptor was obtained from a human donor in good health. The CDR3 spells CASSPVEGGFYNEQFF. The CDR3 DNA follows: TGTGCCAGCAGCCCCGTTGAAGGGGGCTTCTACAATGAGCAGTTCTTC. The full variable domain, rest sourced from reference TRBV7-8 and TRBJ2-1, is GAGVSQSPRYKVAKRGQDVALRCDPISGHVSLFWYQQALGQGPEFLTYFQNEAQLDKSGLPSDRFFAERPEGSVSTLKIQRTQQEDSAVYLCASSPVEGGFYNEQFFGPGTRLTVL.